Listed here are 31 T cell receptor beta chains from one sample, sequenced in a study of immune characterization of retroperitoneal liposarcoma (dated by TCRdb to the late 2010s). Library preparation employed PCR. Data came from a NextSeq 500. TCRdb handled the public reads itself, with Q25 trimming in fastp and clone calling in MiXCR, and kept productive beta chains. Each entry is one CDR3 protein sequence, shown with its most common DNA and genes. The sample table contains some 9,300 distinct CDR3 sequences; only one count was recorded for roughly 28% of them. The top ten constitute roughly 20% of the sample. The sequenced material came from blood. Receptor source: a male donor with retroperitoneal liposarcoma.

This clonotype has just one count. The J gene is TRBJ2-1, the V gene TRBV6-6; D is perhaps TRBD1 (5 bases). CDR1 and CDR2 (germline): MNHNY, SVGAGI (reference sequence). The CDR3 spans 13 residues. V lost 0 bases, J lost 5 bases, and 5 bases lay in between. The CDR3: CASSYSGDNEQFF. Written as DNA, the CDR3 is TGTGCCAGCAGTTACTCAGGGGACAATGAGCAGTTCTTC.

This clonotype was seen just once. The genes are TRBV12-3 or TRBV12-4 and TRBJ2-1; D possibly corresponds to TRBD2 (6 bases). The end of the DNA is better explained by TRBJ2-7, so the J call may be wrong. The CDR3 is 13 residues long. The CDR3: CASSPAGSGEQYF. The CDR3 coding sequence is TGTGCCAGCAGTCCCGCGGGGTCCGGTGAGCAGTACTTC.

This clonotype was observed a single time. V gene TRBV11-3 combines with J gene TRBJ2-2, with TRBD1 as a possible D gene (5 bases). Trimming pared 6 bases from V and 6 bases from J, leaving 8 bases between. From germline, CDR1 is SGHNT and CDR2 YENEEA. This CDR3 has 12 residues. CDR3 protein: CASREGAGELFF. The CDR3 DNA is TGTGCCAGCAGGGAAGGGGCCGGGGAGCTGTTTTTT.

The chain couples TRBV12-3 or TRBV12-4 to TRBJ2-1; D unresolved. Trimming removed 5 bases at V and 2 bases at J, with 13 bases between. The CDR3 runs 15 residues. CDR3 amino acids: CASSPGPVTYNEQFF. CDR3 nucleotides: TGTGCCAGCAGTCCCGGACCGGTAACCTACAATGAGCAGTTCTTC.

By its share, this clonotype is medium-sized. The chain has TRBV5-1 and TRBJ1-1; perhaps TRBD1 as D (6 bases). The V end lost 0 bases, the J end lost 7 bases, and 13 bases lay between the germline ends. Germline-derived CDR1 and CDR2 are SGHRS and YFSETQ. The CDR3 spans 14 residues. The CDR3 region has the DNA TGCGCCAGCAGCTTGGCCGGGGGGGCGCGTGAAGCTTTCTTT. Protein sequence: CASSLAGGAREAFF.

V and J are TRBV4-3 and TRBJ1-2, with 10 bases aligning to TRBD1. Germline V gene data show CDR1 as LGHNA and CDR2 as YSLEER. V was clipped by 5 bases and J by 6 bases; unmatched bases: 6. The CDR3 spans 14 residues. The CDR3 DNA reads as TGCGCCAGCAGCTTCACCGGGACAGGGGATGGCTACACCTTC. Translated, it gives CASSFTGTGDGYTF.

In its sample, this clonotype was seen many times. The chain carries TRBV6-1 and TRBJ1-1; 7 bases are shared with TRBD1. Germline CDR1 is MNHNS and CDR2 is SASEGT. J was trimmed by 1 base and V by 6 bases; bases with no gene match: 8. The CDR3 sequence is 15 residues long. The CDR3: CASRRQGVGNTEAFF. The CDR3 region has the DNA TGTGCCAGCAGAAGACAGGGAGTCGGGAACACTGAAGCTTTCTTT.

A few counts support this clonotype. This chain uses TRBV7-2 with TRBJ2-1; D gene ambiguous. The CDR3 is 15 amino acids. Trimming took off 6 bases at V and 6 bases at J, with 18 bases between the two ends. Germline CDR1 and CDR2: SGHTA and FQGNSA. In nucleotides, the CDR3 is TGTGCCAGCAGACTAACCGGGTCCCATAGCAATGAGCAGTTCTTC. The encoded protein is CASRLTGSHSNEQFF.

This clonotype was observed many times. In nucleotides, the CDR3 is TGTGCCAGCAGTGAACAGGGGGCTAACTATGGCTACACCTTC. The encoded protein is CASSEQGANYGYTF. The rearrangement joins TRBV2 to TRBJ1-2; 7 bases map to TRBD1. Germline V gene sequence: CDR1 SNHLY, CDR2 FYNNEI. The CDR3 is 14 residues long. J gave up 0 bases and V 2 bases, and 0 bases lay outside the gene matches.

This clonotype occurred a few times. Possible read error: a much larger clone is one base away. CDR3 sequence reads: CASGQTYEQFF. CDR3 nucleotide sequence: TGTGCCAGCGGGCAGACCTACGAGCAGTTCTTC. This chain joins TRBV6-1 and TRBJ2-1; D is unresolved. This CDR3 is built from 11 residues. With 8 bases removed from V and 10 bases from J, the gap between germline ends came to 12 bases. Per the germline V gene, CDR1 is MNHNS and CDR2 is SASEGT.

This clonotype was detected many times. The chain recombines TRBV4-1 with TRBJ2-3; 8 positions match TRBD1. Trimming took 4 bases from V and 3 from J; bases not matched to a gene: 6. Looked up from germline, CDR1 is MGHRA and CDR2 is YSYEKL. This CDR3 spans 15 amino acids. The DNA for the CDR3 is TGCGCCAGCAGCCTCGGACAGGGTGGGACAGATACGCAGTATTTT. This encodes CASSLGQGGTDTQYF.

CDR3 sequence (DNA): TGTGCCAGCAGTCTACAGGGAACCTACGAGCAGTACTTC. This encodes CASSLQGTYEQYF. V is TRBV12-3 or TRBV12-4 and J is TRBJ2-7, with D possibly matching TRBD1 (6 bases). The length of the CDR3 is 13 residues. Trimming pared 5 bases from V and 2 bases from J, leaving 10 bases between.

This clonotype was seen only a few times. This chain links TRBV5-1 with TRBJ2-5; 10 bases are a match to TRBD1. J gave up 1 base and V 4 bases, and 4 bases lay outside the gene matches. Germline lookup yields CDR1 SGHRS and CDR2 YFSETQ. The CDR3 is 15 amino acids. DNA for the CDR3: TGCGCCAGCAGCGCTGGGGACAGGGGCCAAGAGACCCAGTACTTC. Protein sequence: CASSAGDRGQETQYF.

This sequence joins TRBV7-8 and TRBJ2-1, with 10 bases fitting TRBD1. The last part of the DNA fits TRBJ2-5 better; the J call may be wrong. CDR1 and CDR2 (germline): SGHVS, FQNEAQ. The CDR3 spans 15 residues. Here the CDR3 DNA reads TGTGCCAGCAGCTTGGGGGACAGGGGATTAGAGACCCAGTACTTC. Translation: CASSLGDRGLETQYF.

This clonotype was found a few times. The germline gene is not matched at one end of the junction; a read error may be the cause. V usage is TRBV6-1 and J usage is TRBJ2-6, with no clear D. In germline, CDR1 is MNHNS, CDR2 SASEGT. The CDR3 length is 9 residues. In nucleotides, the CDR3 is TGTGCCAGCAGTGAAGCGCGGCGTTTC. Protein product: CASSEARRF.

This clonotype came up many times. V gene TRBV12-3 or TRBV12-4 combines with J gene TRBJ1-1; unclear D gene. CDR3 length: 15 amino acids. V was shortened by 0 bases and J by 1 base, with 9 bases between the two germline ends. Here the CDR3 DNA reads TGTGCCAGCAGTTTAGCCGCACACGGGAACACTGAAGCTTTCTTT. Its translation: CASSLAAHGNTEAFF.

The chain couples TRBV5-1 to TRBJ2-3, with D possibly TRBD1 on 5 matching bases. Germline V gene data show CDR1 as SGHRS and CDR2 as YFSETQ. Trimming shortened V by 4 bases and J by 2 bases, and 14 bases separated the two germline ends. The CDR3 extends over 15 amino acids. The CDR3 protein is CASSRARTTTDTQYF. The DNA of the CDR3 is TGCGCCAGCAGCCGGGCCAGGACAACCACAGATACGCAGTATTTT.

This clonotype was observed at least ten times. The CDR3 DNA sequence: TGTGCCAGCAGTTTCGGGGGGCCGGGCACCGGGGAGCTGTTTTTT. Protein: CASSFGGPGTGELFF. The chain carries TRBV12-3 or TRBV12-4 and TRBJ2-2; weak D call: TRBD2 (7 bases). V gave up 3 bases and J gave up 4 bases, with 12 bases separating them. The CDR3 length is 15 residues.

The V and J genes are TRBV7-2 and TRBJ2-3, with TRBD2 as a possible D gene (5 bases). The CDR3 contains 15 residues. V gave up 5 bases and J gave up 0 bases, with 12 bases separating them. Germline CDR1 and CDR2: SGHTA and FQGNSA. CDR3 region: CASSPDYTSTDTQYF. The CDR3 nucleotides read TGTGCCAGCAGCCCTGACTACACTAGCACAGATACGCAGTATTTT.

This clonotype was seen ten or more times. This chain links TRBV6-1 with TRBJ1-1; no clear D gene. The ends were cut back, 6 bases at V and 8 bases at J, with 16 bases in the middle. The CDR3 extends over 13 amino acids. The germline V gene has CDR1 MNHNS and CDR2 SASEGT. The CDR3 DNA follows: TGTGCCAGCAGGGACGGATCGGTTTACGAAGCTTTCTTT. This sequence encodes CASRDGSVYEAFF.

J is TRBJ1-6 and V is TRBV6-5; 10 nucleotides line up with TRBD1. Germline V lookup: CDR1 MNHEY, CDR2 SVGAGI. This CDR3 is built from 17 residues. The V gene end was trimmed by 6 bases and the J gene end by 1 base; junction bases not matched to a gene: 6. This CDR3 is CASRKTGGESYNSPLHF. As DNA, the CDR3 is TGTGCCAGCAGGAAGACAGGGGGCGAATCCTATAATTCACCCCTCCACTTT.

The chain combines TRBV3-1 with TRBJ1-5, with D hard to call. Deletions cut 5 bases from V and 3 bases from J, with 5 bases between. Germline CDR1 is LGHDT and CDR2 is YNNKEL (reference sequence). The CDR3 loop spans 12 amino acids. For the CDR3, the DNA is TGTGCCAGCAGCACCCTCAATCAGCCCCAGCATTTT. Protein product: CASSTLNQPQHF.

This clonotype occurred a few times. This chain links TRBV6-6 with TRBJ1-2, with D possibly TRBD1 on 5 matching bases. V dropped 2 bases and J dropped 4 bases, with 14 bases sitting between them. The CDR3 sequence is 15 residues long. The germline V gene has CDR1 MNHNY and CDR2 SVGAGI (reference sequence). The CDR3 protein is CASSYQGTGSYGYTF. The CDR3 DNA reads TGTGCCAGCAGTTACCAGGGCACGGGGTCCTATGGCTACACCTTC.

This clonotype is judged medium-sized. V and J are TRBV4-1 and TRBJ2-3; possible D gene TRBD2, 5 bases. The germline CDR1 and CDR2 sequences are MGHRA and YSYEKL. Trimming stripped 0 bases from V and 0 bases from J, with 13 bases between. The CDR3 consists of 17 residues. The CDR3 reads CASSQDPPSGSTDTQYF. The CDR3 nucleotides are TGCGCCAGCAGCCAAGATCCGCCGAGCGGAAGCACAGATACGCAGTATTTT.

This chain links TRBV3-1 with TRBJ1-3; D gene unclear. The CDR3 loop spans 17 amino acids. Germline CDR1 reads LGHDT; CDR2 reads YNNKEL (reference sequence). The V end was cut by 0 bases, the J end by 2 bases, with 14 bases between. Here the CDR3 DNA reads TGTGCCAGCAGCCAAGATAAGGCTCCTAGACCTGGAAACACCATATATTTT. Translating it yields CASSQDKAPRPGNTIYF.

Many counts were recorded for this clonotype. Given a much more abundant clone one base away, this may be a read error. The gene calls are TRBV12-3 or TRBV12-4 and TRBJ2-1; TRBD2 aligns across 9 bases. The trim removed 7 bases at V and 13 bases at J, leaving 17 bases unmatched. CDR3 size: 15 residues. CDR3 loop: CASTPFAGGGETQFF. The CDR3, as DNA: TGTGCCAGCACCCCCTTTGCGGGGGGGGGAGAGACCCAGTTCTTC.

The chain is built from TRBV7-2 and TRBJ2-7, with D tentatively TRBD2 (6 bases). Matching the DNA end better, TRBJ2-1 makes the J call doubtful. Germline lookup yields CDR1 SGHTA and CDR2 FQGNSA. The CDR3 runs 15 residues. The CDR3 bases are TGTGCCAGCAGCATAGATACGGGAGTAACCTACGAGCAGTTCTTC. Its translation is CASSIDTGVTYEQFF.

This sequence joins TRBV5-4 and TRBJ2-2; D is unresolved. The CDR3 covers 12 residues. V shed 0 bases and J shed 6 bases, with 3 bases lying between them. Looked up from germline, CDR1 is SGHNT and CDR2 is YYREEE (reference sequence). The CDR3 DNA reads TGTGCCAGCAGCTTGGATGCCGGGGAGCTGTTTTTT. Protein: CASSLDAGELFF. Full variable domain (rest looked up from reference TRBV5-4 and TRBJ2-2): ETGVTQSPTHLIKTRGQQVTLRCSSQSGHNTVSWYQQALGQGPQFIFQYYREEENGRGNFPPRFSGLQFPNYSSELNVNALELDDSALYLCASSLDAGELFFGEGSRLTVL.

This clonotype has at least ten counts. A read error is possible here, since a much larger clone lies one base away. The chain is built from TRBV6-6 and TRBJ2-1; the match to TRBD1 covers 7 bases. V trimming: 2 bases; J trimming: 13 bases; junction bases outside the gene matches: 14. The CDR3 spans 15 residues. The germline CDR1 and CDR2 sequences are MNHNY and SVGAGI (reference sequence). CDR3 sequence reads: CASSYTGQSGETQFF. CDR3 nucleotides: TGTGCCAGCAGTTACACGGGACAGAGCGGCGAGACCCAGTTCTTC.

The V gene is TRBV28, the J gene TRBJ2-4; D uncertain. The CDR3 sequence is 13 residues long. Trimming took 6 bases from V and 3 from J, leaving 9 bases between them. The germline CDR1 and CDR2 sequences are MDHEN and SYDVKM. DNA of the CDR3: TGTGCCAGCAGGTTTCGGGTCAAAAACATTCAGTACTTC. Residues: CASRFRVKNIQYF.

Ten or more counts support this clonotype. A read error may account for a junction end that differs from germline. The V and J genes are TRBV6-6 and TRBJ1-1; possibly TRBD1 for D (5 bases). This CDR3 is built from 12 residues. Looked up from germline, CDR1 is MNHNY and CDR2 is SVGAGI (reference sequence). The DNA for the CDR3 is TGTGCCAGCAGTTACTATTCGGGGGAAGCCTTCTTT. It encodes CASSYYSGEAFF.